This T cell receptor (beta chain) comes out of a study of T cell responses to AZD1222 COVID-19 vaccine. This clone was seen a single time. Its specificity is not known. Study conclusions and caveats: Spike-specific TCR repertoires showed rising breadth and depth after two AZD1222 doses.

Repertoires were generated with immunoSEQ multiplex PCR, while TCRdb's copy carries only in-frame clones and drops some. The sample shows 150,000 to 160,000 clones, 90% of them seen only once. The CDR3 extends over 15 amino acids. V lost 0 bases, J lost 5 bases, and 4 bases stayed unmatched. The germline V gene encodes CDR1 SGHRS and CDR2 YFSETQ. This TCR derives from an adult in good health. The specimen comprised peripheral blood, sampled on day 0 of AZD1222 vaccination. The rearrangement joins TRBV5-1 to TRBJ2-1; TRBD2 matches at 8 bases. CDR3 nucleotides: TGCGCCAGCAGCTTGGAACTAGCGGCCAACAATGAGCAGTTCTTC. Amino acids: CASSLELAANNEQFF.